These 31 T cell receptor beta chains share one sample of origin, sequenced in a study of regulatory T cells in long-lasting Graves disease. Sample time point: newly diagnosed GD, antithyroid drugs for less than 3 months. Extracted PBMC RNA gave rise to the TCR library. Construction of the TCR beta libraries employed iRepertoire HTBI primers in conjunction with Arm-PCR of CDR3 regions. Each CDR3 protein gets one entry after TCRdb re-called the multiplex PCR reads with MiXCR. The sample yields under 400,000 distinct CDR3 sequences, about a sixth seen once. The same data also went into a second study, on T cells in Graves' hyperthyroidism and ophthalmopathy.

The sample here was peripheral blood mononuclear cells (PBMCs), taken at new diagnosis, from a patient treated with antithyroid drugs. The receptors stem from a man aged 40-49 years with Graves disease.

This clonotype was recorded many times. V and J are TRBV7-3 and TRBJ2-3, with TRBD2 matching 8 bases. The CDR3 has 16 amino acids. Germline CDR1 SGHTA, CDR2 FQGTGA. V lost 5 bases, J lost 6 bases, and 13 bases stayed unmatched. CDR3 protein: CASSPQAGAKSDTQYF. The CDR3 nucleotides read TGTGCCAGCAGCCCTCAAGCGGGGGCAAAGAGCGATACGCAGTATTTT.

This clonotype has more than one count but fewer than ten. The V gene is TRBV28, the J gene TRBJ2-2; maybe TRBD1 (6 bases). V lost 5 bases and J lost 1, with 14 bases in between. The CDR3 is made up of 16 amino acids. Looked up from germline, CDR1 is MDHEN and CDR2 is SYDVKM. CDR3 sequence reads: CASSPRTARNTGELFF. As DNA, the CDR3 is TGTGCCAGCAGTCCCCGGACAGCGAGGAACACCGGGGAGCTGTTTTTT.

This clonotype has only a few counts. The gene calls are TRBV9 and TRBJ2-3, with TRBD2 matching 7 bases. V gave up 0 bases and J gave up 2 bases; unmatched junction bases: 6. CDR3 length: 16 amino acids. Germline V gene lookup returns CDR1 SGDLS and CDR2 YYNGEE. The CDR3 here is CASSVGVGLVTDTQYF. Here the CDR3 DNA reads TGTGCCAGCAGCGTAGGGGTAGGACTAGTCACAGATACGCAGTATTTT.

This clonotype was observed many times. This chain joins TRBV5-1 and TRBJ1-4; D is undetermined. V was clipped by 2 bases and J by 3 bases, with 8 bases between them. Germline V gene lookup returns CDR1 SGHRS and CDR2 YFSETQ. The length of the CDR3 is 14 residues. In DNA form, the CDR3 reads TGCGCCAGCAGCTTATCTAACGCTAATGAAAAACTGTTTTTT. This sequence encodes CASSLSNANEKLFF.

This clonotype appeared many times. The V and J genes are TRBV27 and TRBJ2-7; no clear D gene. The germline V and J ends were trimmed by 1 base and 6 bases, with 10 bases remaining between them. The V gene's germline CDR1 is MNHEY and CDR2 SMNVEV (reference sequence). There are 13 residues in the CDR3. The CDR3 region is CASSLWPGGEQYF. CDR3 nucleotide sequence: TGTGCCAGCAGTTTATGGCCAGGTGGCGAGCAGTACTTC.

This clonotype was recorded at least ten times. The chain employs TRBV2 and TRBJ2-3, with D hard to call. CDR3 length: 11 amino acids. Germline V CDR1 and CDR2: SNHLY, FYNNEI. V shed 5 bases and J shed 9 bases, with 9 bases lying between them. Here the CDR3 reads CASSRPRTQYF. In DNA, the CDR3 is TGTGCCAGCAGTCGGCCCCGAACGCAGTATTTT. Full variable domain (remainder filled in from reference TRBV2 and TRBJ2-3): EPEVTQTPSHQVTQMGQEVILRCVPISNHLYFYWYRQILGQKVEFLVSFYNNEISEKSEIFDDQFSVERPDGSNFTLKIRSTKLEDSAMYFCASSRPRTQYFGPGTRLTVL.

The chain carries TRBV3-1 and TRBJ2-1; D call uncertain. Germline-derived CDR1 and CDR2 are LGHDT and YNNKEL (reference sequence). The CDR3 is 14 amino acids. The ends were cut back, 0 bases at V and 10 bases at J, with 13 bases in the middle. The CDR3 nucleotides read TGTGCCAGCAGCCAAGATTCCGACCACTGGGAGCAGTTCTTC. Its translation is CASSQDSDHWEQFF.

The CDR3 loop is CASTEGGAKNIQYF. DNA for the CDR3: TGTGCCAGCACCGAGGGGGGAGCCAAAAACATTCAGTACTTC. The chain employs TRBV27 and TRBJ2-4; possibly TRBD1 or TRBD2 for D (6 bases each). The CDR3 consists of 14 residues. Germline V lookup: CDR1 MNHEY, CDR2 SMNVEV (reference sequence). Trimming pared 7 bases from V and 0 bases from J, leaving 10 bases between.

This sequence joins TRBV15 and TRBJ2-2; D is perhaps TRBD1 (6 bases). Germline CDR1 LNHNV, CDR2 YYDKDF (reference sequence). This CDR3 is built from 15 residues. V was pared by 0 bases and J by 7 bases, with 12 bases between. CDR3 in DNA: TGTGCCACCAGCAGAGAACAGGGACGGGGCGGGGAGCTGTTTTTT. This codes for CATSREQGRGGELFF.

This clonotype was seen a few times. The genes are TRBV5-6 and TRBJ1-5; D possibly corresponds to TRBD1 (5 bases). V dropped 0 bases and J dropped 2 bases, with 12 bases sitting between them. Germline V gene sequence: CDR1 SGHDT, CDR2 YYEEEE. This CDR3 spans 16 amino acids. The CDR3 coding sequence is TGTGCCAGCAGCTTGGCCGGGGGTGTTGGCAATCAGCCCCAGCATTTT. Translation: CASSLAGGVGNQPQHF. Drawing the rest from reference TRBV5-6 and TRBJ1-5, the complete variable domain is DAGVTQSPTHLIKTRGQQVTLRCSPKSGHDTVSWYQQALGQGPQFIFQYYEEEERQRGNFPDRFSGHQFPNYSSELNVNALLLGDSALYLCASSLAGGVGNQPQHFGDGTRLSIL.

This clonotype was counted ten times or more. J is TRBJ2-3 and V is TRBV7-2, with 9 bases matching TRBD2. The V gene end was trimmed by 1 base and the J gene end by 11 bases; junction bases not matched to a gene: 13. Germline CDR1 and CDR2: SGHTA and FQGNSA. This CDR3 has 16 amino acids. CDR3 sequence: CASSLDGGFSGGRQYF. The DNA for the CDR3 is TGTGCCAGCAGCTTAGATGGAGGGTTTAGCGGGGGACGGCAGTATTTT.

V is TRBV28 and J is TRBJ1-5; D gene ambiguous. Germline V lookup: CDR1 MDHEN, CDR2 SYDVKM. CDR3 length: 13 residues. Trimming took 4 bases from V and 9 from J, leaving 13 bases between them. The chain's CDR3 is CASSYNDFRPQHF. The CDR3 region has the DNA TGTGCCAGCAGTTATAACGATTTTCGGCCCCAGCATTTT.

The chain is built from TRBV20-1 and TRBJ2-7, with D possibly being TRBD2 (5 bases). Trimming removed 5 bases at V and 2 bases at J, with 13 bases between. The length of the CDR3 is 13 residues. Germline assignment: CDR1 DFQATT and CDR2 SNEGSKA (reference sequence). Here the CDR3 reads CSAPRTGTYEQYF. CDR3 coding DNA: TGCAGTGCTCCCCGGACGGGGACCTACGAGCAGTACTTC.

This clonotype has at least ten counts. This chain links TRBV20-1 with TRBJ2-3; D is undetermined. Germline V gene data show CDR1 as DFQATT and CDR2 as SNEGSKA (reference sequence). The CDR3 runs 13 residues. The germline V and J ends were trimmed by 1 base and 4 bases, with 9 bases remaining between them. CDR3 sequence (DNA): TGCAGTGCTAGAGGCAGAAACCCAGATACGCAGTATTTT. As protein: CSARGRNPDTQYF.

This clonotype came up many times. The gene calls are TRBV5-1 and TRBJ2-1; 8 bases match TRBD1. CDR1 and CDR2 from the germline V gene are SGHRS and YFSETQ. The CDR3 contains 17 residues. The V gene end was trimmed by 3 bases and the J gene end by 8 bases; junction bases not matched to a gene: 16. The DNA for the CDR3 is TGCGCCAGCAGCTCATCCCCGGGACAGGTCATCATCGATGAGCAGTTCTTC. Translating it yields CASSSSPGQVIIDEQFF. Full variable domain (missing parts from reference TRBV5-1 and TRBJ2-1): KAGVTQTPRYLIKTRGQQVTLSCSPISGHRSVSWYQQTPGQGLQFLFEYFSETQRNKGNFPGRFSGRQFSNSRSEMNVSTLELGDSALYLCASSSSPGQVIIDEQFFGPGTRLTVL.

The chain recombines TRBV7-2 with TRBJ2-4; TRBD1 agrees at 8 bases. J gave up 2 bases and V 4 bases, and 13 bases lay outside the gene matches. This CDR3 has 18 amino acids. Germline CDR1 reads SGHTA; CDR2 reads FQGNSA. The CDR3 spells CASSYGGQGSVTKNIQYF. Written as DNA, the CDR3 is TGTGCCAGCAGCTACGGCGGACAGGGATCGGTAACCAAAAACATTCAGTACTTC.

The sample holds a few counts of this clonotype. The gene calls are TRBV20-1 and TRBJ2-6; 8 bases fit TRBD1. The CDR3 has 17 residues. CDR1 is DFQATT, CDR2 SNEGSKA, per germline (reference sequence). J was trimmed by 0 bases and V by 2 bases; bases with no gene match: 6. The CDR3 coding sequence is TGCAGTGCTAGATCCGGGACAGGTGCCTCTGGGGCCAACGTCCTGACTTTC. Amino acids: CSARSGTGASGANVLTF.

The sample holds a few counts of this clonotype. V gene TRBV5-1 combines with J gene TRBJ2-3; tentative D call: TRBD2 (5 bases). The J call may not be correct, given that the DNA end is closer to TRBJ2-5. This CDR3 region has 13 residues. The germline V gene has CDR1 SGHRS and CDR2 YFSETQ. As DNA, the CDR3 is TGCGCCAGCAGCTTGCCTAGCTTCGAGACCCAGTACTTC. Amino acids: CASSLPSFETQYF.

The sample holds many counts of this clonotype. V usage is TRBV5-1 and J usage is TRBJ1-1; D gene ambiguous. The CDR3 sequence is 14 residues long. Germline assignment: CDR1 SGHRS and CDR2 YFSETQ. The V end lost 0 bases, the J end lost 7 bases, and 13 bases lay between the germline ends. CDR3 sequence reads: CASSLAVSMGEAFF. The CDR3 coding sequence is TGCGCCAGCAGCTTGGCTGTAAGTATGGGTGAAGCTTTCTTT.

Concerning this clonotype: This sequence may be a read error, since a much larger clone differs from it by one base. The genes are TRBV5-5 and TRBJ2-5; the match to TRBD1 covers 7 bases. The V gene's germline CDR1 is SGHKS and CDR2 YYEKEE (reference sequence). There are 15 residues in the CDR3. CDR3 DNA sequence: TGTGCCAGCAGCTTGACCGAGACAGGGAAGGAGACCCGGTACTTC. This gives the protein CASSLTETGKETRYF. Full variable domain (rest looked up from reference TRBV5-5 and TRBJ2-5): DAGVTQSPTHLIKTRGQQVTLRCSPISGHKSVSWYQQVLGQGPQFIFQYYEKEERGRGNFPDRFSARQFPNYSSELNVNALLLGDSALYLCASSLTETGKETRYFGPGTRLLVL.

This clonotype has more than one count but fewer than ten. The chain is built from TRBV2 and TRBJ1-2, with D tentatively TRBD1 (6 bases). Trimming stripped 6 bases from V and 5 bases from J, with 19 bases between. The CDR3 extends over 15 amino acids. The germline V gene has CDR1 SNHLY and CDR2 FYNNEI. CDR3 coding DNA: TGTGCCAGCAGACCAGACAGGATTTCAGCTTATGGCTACACCTTC. This sequence encodes CASRPDRISAYGYTF.

This chain joins TRBV6-5 and TRBJ2-3; perhaps D is TRBD1 or TRBD2 (5 bases each). The V end lost 0 bases, the J end lost 5 bases, and 12 bases lay between the germline ends. Germline V gene lookup returns CDR1 MNHEY and CDR2 SVGAGI. The CDR3 is made up of 15 amino acids. The CDR3 sequence is CASSYSRGWGDTQYF. As DNA, the CDR3 is TGTGCCAGCAGTTACTCTCGGGGCTGGGGAGATACGCAGTATTTT.

This clonotype was detected many times. CDR3 nucleotide sequence: TGTGCCCGCCCTACCCGGGACCGATCAAATCAGCCCCAGCATTTT. Translating gives CARPTRDRSNQPQHF. The V gene is TRBV30, the J gene TRBJ1-5; the D gene is possibly TRBD1 (5 bases). CDR1 is GTSNPN and CDR2 is SVGIG in the germline V gene (reference sequence). This CDR3 spans 15 amino acids. V lost 8 bases to trimming and J lost 4 bases, with 21 bases between them.

Details on this clonotype: One base separates it from a far larger clone, so it is likely a read error. The CDR3 DNA follows: TGTGCCAGCTCTCTCCTCGGGCTAGCGGGTCGGAATGAGCAGTACTTC. It encodes CASSLLGLAGRNEQYF. The chain uses TRBV6-1 and TRBJ2-3, with TRBD2 identical over 8 bases. The J call may not be correct, given that the DNA end is closer to TRBJ2-7. The CDR3 covers 16 residues. Germline CDR1 and CDR2: MNHNS and SASEGT.

With respect to this clonotype: Relative to the germline gene, one junction end is altered; a read error may explain this. V usage is TRBV6-2 or TRBV6-3 and J usage is TRBJ2-7; a weak D match, TRBD2 (6 bases). Germline lookup yields CDR1 MNHEY and CDR2 SVGEGT. This CDR3 has 14 amino acids. DNA for the CDR3: TGTGCCAACAGTGACGGGGGTCTCTCCTACGAGCAGTACTTC. Its translation: CANSDGGLSYEQYF.

The chain uses TRBV20-1 and TRBJ2-2; unclear D gene. Germline V gives CDR1 DFQATT, CDR2 SNEGSKA (reference sequence). The CDR3 sequence is 11 residues long. Trimming removed 2 bases from V and 6 bases from J, with 4 bases in between. The CDR3 nucleotides are TGCAGTGCTAGATCACCCGGGGAGCTGTTTTTT. It encodes CSARSPGELFF.

This clonotype was seen at least ten times. The chain combines TRBV28 with TRBJ2-1; 8 nucleotides align to TRBD2. V gave up 5 bases and J gave up 1 base; unmatched junction bases: 7. The germline CDR1 and CDR2 sequences are MDHEN and SYDVKM. This CDR3 region has 16 residues. The CDR3, as DNA: TGTGCCAGCAGTGACACCGGGGGGGCATCCTACAATGAGCAGTTCTTC. This gives the protein CASSDTGGASYNEQFF.

This clonotype has at least ten counts. J is TRBJ2-3 and V is TRBV11-3; possible D gene TRBD2, 7 bases. CDR3 length: 16 residues. The germline V gene encodes CDR1 SGHNT and CDR2 YENEEA. The V and J ends lost 5 bases and 5 bases respectively, with 20 bases between them. The CDR3 spells CASSRTAGARGDTQYF. The CDR3 bases are TGTGCCAGCAGCCGAACCGCGGGGGCGCGAGGAGATACGCAGTATTTT.

The chain combines TRBV11-2 with TRBJ1-5; the match to TRBD1 covers 9 bases. This CDR3 has 15 residues. Germline-derived CDR1 and CDR2 are SGHAT and FQNNGV. J gave up 6 bases and V 5 bases, and 8 bases lay outside the gene matches. The CDR3 protein is CASSQDRGSGQPQHF. CDR3 DNA sequence: TGTGCCAGCAGCCAGGACAGGGGATCGGGTCAGCCCCAGCATTTT.

The chain links TRBV3-1 to TRBJ2-3; 10 nucleotides match TRBD2. CDR1 is LGHDT and CDR2 is YNNKEL in the germline V gene (reference sequence). The CDR3 sequence is 15 residues long. V trimming: 5 bases; J trimming: 5 bases; junction bases outside the gene matches: 7. The CDR3 spells CASSKAGGPLDTQYF. As DNA, the CDR3 is TGTGCCAGCAGCAAAGCGGGGGGGCCTTTAGATACGCAGTATTTT.

As regards this clonotype: A much larger clone differs by one base, so this may be a read error. V gene TRBV20-1 combines with J gene TRBJ2-7; either TRBD1 or TRBD2 may fit D (5 bases each). V lost 2 bases to trimming and J lost 2 bases, with 16 bases between them. The CDR3 spans 15 residues. Germline CDR1 and CDR2: DFQATT and SNEGSKA (reference sequence). The CDR3 DNA reads TGCAGTGCTAGAAACCGGGACGGGGTGACCTACGAGCAGTACTTC. This encodes CSARNRDGVTYEQYF.